The 5 T cell receptor beta chains presented below share a single source sample, sequenced in a study of identical twins. TCRdb re-called the 5' RACE reads with MiXCR, one entry per CDR3 protein. The sample comprises around 530,000 distinct CDR3 sequences, over 12% of which are singletons, and about 0.4% rests with the top ten. This same sample was also taken into another study, of yellow fever vaccine responses in identical twins.

The sequencing input was CD4+ T cells sorted from blood. These receptors originate from a woman in her late teens or twenties in good health.

This clonotype was recorded many times. V usage is TRBV24-1 and J usage is TRBJ2-3; 9 bases match TRBD2. Germline CDR1 is KGHDR and CDR2 is SFDVKD. CDR3 size: 14 residues. V lost 6 bases to trimming and J lost 4 bases; unmatched junction nucleotides: 4. For the CDR3, the DNA is TGTGCCACCAGTCCGGGACTAGCTGCAGATACGCAGTATTTT. Protein: CATSPGLAADTQYF.

This clonotype came up a few times. The rearrangement joins TRBV29-1 to TRBJ2-7, with D perhaps TRBD1 or TRBD2 (5 bases each). Trimming pared 4 bases from V and 3 bases from J, leaving 22 bases between. Germline V gene sequence: CDR1 SQVTM, CDR2 ANQGSEA. This CDR3 region has 16 residues. CDR3 coding DNA: TGCAGCGTTGGTCGGGAATGGGACGGGTCGATCTACGAGCAGTACTTC. It codes for CSVGREWDGSIYEQYF.

The rearrangement uses TRBV20-1 and TRBJ2-7; either TRBD1 or TRBD2 may fit D (5 bases each). Germline CDR1 and CDR2: DFQATT and SNEGSKA (reference sequence). The CDR3 length is 12 residues. Trimming removed 5 bases from V and 1 base from J, with 9 bases in between. Here the CDR3 reads CSAWGPSYEQYV. In nucleotides, the CDR3 is TGCAGTGCTTGGGGACCATCCTACGAGCAGTACGTC.

This clonotype has ten or more counts. This chain uses TRBV5-1 with TRBJ2-3; D is ambiguous. With 4 bases removed from V and 6 bases from J, the gap between germline ends came to 9 bases. Germline CDR1 reads SGHRS; CDR2 reads YFSETQ. The CDR3 contains 12 residues. As DNA, the CDR3 is TGCGCCAGCAGCGCCGAAGGGGATACGCAGTATTTT. Translated: CASSAEGDTQYF.

The CDR3 spells CSASSLGRIFMNTEAFF. Written as DNA, the CDR3 is TGCAGTGCTAGCTCCTTGGGGAGGATATTCATGAACACTGAAGCTTTCTTT. This chain links TRBV20-1 with TRBJ1-1; D gene unclear. Germline assignment: CDR1 DFQATT and CDR2 SNEGSKA (reference sequence). V was shortened by 3 bases and J by 0 bases, with 20 bases between the two germline ends. The CDR3 covers 17 residues.